Below, 15 T cell receptor beta chains from the same sample are listed, as sequenced in a study of blood T cells in healthy people across ages. With a J-beta primer mix and a sample-barcoded 5' primer, a second PCR ran about 6 to 11 cycles. TCRdb independently ran MiXCR on the 5' RACE reads; one entry per CDR3 protein. The repertoire holds approximately 1.5 million distinct CDR3 sequences, with roughly a third as singletons. The sample was blood. The source of these receptors is a young woman in good health.

This rearrangement joins TRBV20-1 to TRBJ2-7, with D unresolved. CDR1 and CDR2 from the germline V gene are DFQATT and SNEGSKA (reference sequence). V was clipped by 1 base and J by 7 bases, with 11 bases between them. This CDR3 has 12 residues. In DNA form, the CDR3 reads TGCAGTGCTAGAGTATTGGGTGGAGAGCAGTACTTC. This translates into CSARVLGGEQYF.

The chain combines TRBV28 with TRBJ1-2; possible D gene TRBD1, 5 bases. The CDR3 consists of 15 residues. The V end was cut by 2 bases, the J end by 8 bases, with 18 bases between. Germline CDR1 and CDR2: MDHEN and SYDVKM. Here the CDR3 reads CASSLIQEDLRGYTF. As DNA, the CDR3 is TGTGCCAGCAGTTTAATACAGGAGGACCTAAGGGGCTACACCTTC.

The V gene is TRBV5-1, the J gene TRBJ2-2; TRBD1 matches 7 bases. Germline V gene data show CDR1 as SGHRS and CDR2 as YFSETQ. Trimming at V came to 7 bases and at J to 0 bases, leaving 3 bases not matched to a gene. CDR3 length: 14 amino acids. CDR3 sequence: CASGDRSNTGELFF. CDR3 sequence (DNA): TGCGCCAGCGGGGACAGATCGAACACCGGGGAGCTGTTTTTT.

This clonotype was observed at least ten times. This chain connects TRBV4-1 to TRBJ2-7, with a tentative D call TRBD2 (5 bases). CDR1 and CDR2 from the germline V gene are MGHRA and YSYEKL. V was cut by 0 bases and J by 0 bases, with 6 bases left in between. The CDR3 totals 14 residues. CDR3 loop: CASSQEGSSYEQYF. The CDR3 nucleotides read TGCGCCAGCAGCCAAGAAGGGAGCTCCTACGAGCAGTACTTC.

Details on this clonotype: Being one base from a much bigger clone, this may be a read error. The J gene is TRBJ2-1, the V gene TRBV11-2; D call uncertain. CDR3 size: 11 residues. Germline CDR1 and CDR2: SGHAT and FQNNGV. V lost 11 bases to trimming and J lost 2 bases, with 7 bases between them. This CDR3 reads CACGTYNEQFF. Written as DNA, the CDR3 is TGTGCCTGCGGAACCTACAATGAGCAGTTCTTC. The entire variable domain, with the rest obtained from reference TRBV11-2 and TRBJ2-1, is as follows: EAGVAQSPRYKIIEKRQSVAFWCNPISGHATLYWYQQILGQGPKLLIQFQNNGVVDDSQLPKDRFSAERLKGVDSTLKIQPAKLEDSAVYLCACGTYNEQFFGPGTRLTVL.

The chain carries TRBV9 and TRBJ2-1; 10 bases line up with TRBD1. After removal of 0 bases from V and 2 bases from J, the junction contained 2 bases not matched to a gene. CDR1 is SGDLS and CDR2 is YYNGEE in the germline V gene. The CDR3 is 16 residues long. The CDR3 is CASSVVGTGAYNEQFF. The CDR3 region has the DNA TGTGCCAGCAGCGTAGTTGGGACAGGGGCCTACAATGAGCAGTTCTTC. The full variable domain, in which reference TRBV9 and TRBJ2-1 provide the parts outside the CDR3, is DSGVTQTPKHLITATGQRVTLRCSPRSGDLSVYWYQQSLDQGLQFLIQYYNGEERAKGNILERFSAQQFPDLHSELNLSSLELGDSALYFCASSVVGTGAYNEQFFGPGTRLTVL.

With respect to this clonotype: A much larger clone lies a single base off, so this may be a read error. The V call is TRBV4-2, the J call TRBJ2-7, with TRBD2 identical over 14 bases. This CDR3 comprises 17 residues. The V gene's germline CDR1 is LGHNA and CDR2 YNFKEQ. Trimming at V came to 4 bases and at J to 7 bases, leaving 12 bases not matched to a gene. CDR3 sequence: CASSRGTSGSGRSEQYF. In DNA, the CDR3 is TGTGCCAGCAGCCGCGGGACTAGCGGGAGTGGTCGCAGTGAGCAGTACTTC.

The chain carries TRBV5-1 and TRBJ1-1, with D unclear. Trimming stripped 4 bases from V and 1 base from J, with 14 bases between. This CDR3 contains 15 residues. Germline CDR1 and CDR2: SGHRS and YFSETQ. This chain's CDR3 is CASSPYEGTNTEAFF. The CDR3 nucleotides read TGCGCCAGCAGCCCCTATGAGGGCACGAACACTGAAGCTTTCTTT. The complete variable domain, with remaining parts taken from reference TRBV5-1 and TRBJ1-1, reads KAGVTQTPRYLIKTRGQQVTLSCSPISGHRSVSWYQQTPGQGLQFLFEYFSETQRNKGNFPGRFSGRQFSNSRSEMNVSTLELGDSALYLCASSPYEGTNTEAFFGQGTRLTVV.

This clonotype occurred many times. V is TRBV29-1 and J is TRBJ2-7, with TRBD1 identical over 9 bases. Germline assignment: CDR1 SQVTM and CDR2 ANQGSEA. Germline trimming cut 6 bases from V and 6 bases from J; bases unmatched to any gene: 3. CDR3 length equals 11 residues. As DNA, the CDR3 is TGCAGCGTGGGGGACAGGGCCGAGCAGTACTTC. Amino acid sequence: CSVGDRAEQYF.

The chain joins TRBV24-1 to TRBJ2-1, with 15 nucleotides matching TRBD2. The CDR3 is made up of 17 amino acids. Trimming cost V 3 bases and J 9 bases; bases outside gene matches: 8. Germline V gene sequence: CDR1 KGHDR, CDR2 SFDVKD. The CDR3 sequence: CATSDPGLAGGGVEQFF. CDR3 nucleotide sequence: TGTGCCACCAGTGATCCGGGACTAGCGGGAGGAGGTGTTGAGCAGTTCTTC.

This clonotype was seen many times. The rearrangement links TRBV12-3 or TRBV12-4 to TRBJ1-2, with TRBD1 identical over 8 bases. The CDR3 covers 15 residues. V gave up 0 bases and J gave up 7 bases; unmatched junction bases: 7. The CDR3 coding sequence is TGTGCCAGCAGTTTAGCGCGACAGGGGTTCGGTGGCTACACCTTC. Its protein is CASSLARQGFGGYTF.

In this sample, this clonotype turned up a few times. The chain uses TRBV30 and TRBJ2-1; tentatively, D is TRBD2 (5 bases). CDR1 is GTSNPN and CDR2 is SVGIG in the germline V gene (reference sequence). The V gene lost 1 base and the J gene lost 8 bases, with 15 bases spanning the gap. The CDR3 loop spans 14 amino acids. CDR3 DNA sequence: TGTGCCTGGAGTGCGGGATATGATGGGGATGAGCAGTTCTTC. This gives the protein CAWSAGYDGDEQFF.

This chain links TRBV19 with TRBJ2-7; either TRBD1 or TRBD2 may fit D (5 bases each). Trimming took off 6 bases at V and 2 bases at J, with 11 bases between the two ends. The CDR3 is 13 amino acids. Germline-derived CDR1 and CDR2 are LNHDA and SQIVND (reference sequence). CDR3 DNA: TGTGCCAGTAGAGGGGCCGGGACCTACGAGCAGTACTTC. This codes for CASRGAGTYEQYF.

The chain recombines TRBV2 with TRBJ1-5; 7 nucleotides agree with TRBD1. V lost 4 bases to trimming and J lost 7 bases; unmatched junction nucleotides: 7. The CDR3 has 14 amino acids. Germline assignment: CDR1 SNHLY and CDR2 FYNNEI. The CDR3 DNA reads as TGTGCCAGCAGTGTTTTAGGGGGCAGCCAGCCCCAGCATTTT. Its protein is CASSVLGGSQPQHF.

There are a few counts of this clonotype. The chain links TRBV20-1 to TRBJ2-3; 11 bases fit TRBD1. In germline, CDR1 is DFQATT, CDR2 SNEGSKA (reference sequence). The CDR3 runs 18 residues. Trimming removed 1 base from V and 3 bases from J; junction bases left unmatched: 12. CDR3 in DNA: TGCAGTGCTAGAGTTTCCGGACAGGGGGCTTATTGGACAGATACGCAGTATTTT. Translated: CSARVSGQGAYWTDTQYF.